This paragraph covers one T cell receptor beta chain sequence. Germline and junction disagree at one end, which may indicate a read error. The data belong to a study of immune characterization of retroperitoneal liposarcoma. Germline values: CDR1 MNHGY, CDR2 SAAAGT. CDR3 length equals 13 residues. MiXCR was run by TCRdb on the PCR reads, yielding one entry per CDR3 protein. The sample lists roughly 20,000 distinct CDR3 sequences, more than 35% occurring once. Sequencing used blood. The chain has TRBV6-8 and TRBJ1-6, with a tentative D call TRBD1 (6 bases). This clonotype was sampled from a male donor with retroperitoneal liposarcoma. The CDR3 coding sequence is TGTGCCAGCACTCGACAGGTGGATTCCCCCCTCCCCTTT. It encodes CASTRQVDSPLPF.